This TCR beta chain is from a study of T-cell reconstitution after alpha-beta-depleted transplantation in children. Preparation of the TCRbeta library was carried out with unique molecular identifiers. One entry per CDR3 protein, called by TCRdb with MiXCR from the PCR reads. Among approximately 400,000 distinct CDR3 sequences listed, 11% were seen once. Germline V CDR1 and CDR2: DFQATT, SNEGSKA (reference sequence). The V segment lost 6 bases and the J segment 0 bases; nucleotides outside the gene matches: 4. The CDR3 consists of 15 residues. The material sequenced was PBMCs from the stem cell graft donor, taken from the stem cell graft. V gene TRBV20-1 combines with J gene TRBJ1-5, with 11 bases aligning to TRBD1. This TCR derives from a human donor who donated a stem cell graft to a child with acute myeloid leukemia. Written as DNA, the CDR3 is TGCAGTGCCCTGGACAGGGGGCATAGCAATCAGCCCCAGCATTTT. This sequence encodes CSALDRGHSNQPQHF.